The text below deals with one TCR beta chain. Antigen specificity is unknown. This entry comes from a study of cytomegalovirus exposure and HLA in healthy donors. Trimming took off 1 base at V and 3 bases at J, with 10 bases between the two ends. Germline loops: CDR1 MGHRA, CDR2 YSYEKL. The CDR3 length is 14 residues. Study outcomes and limitations: Across donors, presence/absence analyses took sequencing depth to be roughly uniform. What was likely a sequencing artifact was a cluster of highly shared sequence variants. Per published reports, the classifier diagnosed cytomegalovirus status with high specificity and sensitivity.

A multiplex PCR was run with 60 Vbeta primers and 13 Jbeta primers. TCRdb keeps only in-frame clones here, not all; method: immunoSEQ multiplex PCR. This table holds more than 85,000 clones, around 9.6% found once. Source material: PBMCs. The J gene is TRBJ2-7, the V gene TRBV4-1, with D uncertain. This receptor was identified in a man aged 45 to 65 in good health and CMV-seropositive. The CDR3 DNA reads TGCGCCAGCAGCCAAGTTAGTACAGACTACGAGCAGTACTTC. This sequence encodes CASSQVSTDYEQYF.